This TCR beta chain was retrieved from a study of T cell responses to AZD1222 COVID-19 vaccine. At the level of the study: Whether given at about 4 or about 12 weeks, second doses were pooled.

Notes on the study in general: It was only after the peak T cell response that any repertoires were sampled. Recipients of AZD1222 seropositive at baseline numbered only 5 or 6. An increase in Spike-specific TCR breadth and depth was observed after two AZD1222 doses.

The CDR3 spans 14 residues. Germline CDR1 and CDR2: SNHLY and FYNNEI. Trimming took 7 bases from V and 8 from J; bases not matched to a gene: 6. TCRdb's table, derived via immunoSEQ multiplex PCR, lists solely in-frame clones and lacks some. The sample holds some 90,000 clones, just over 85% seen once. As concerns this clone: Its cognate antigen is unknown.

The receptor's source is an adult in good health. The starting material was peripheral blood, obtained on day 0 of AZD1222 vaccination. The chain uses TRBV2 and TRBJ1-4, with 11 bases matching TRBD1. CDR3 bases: TGTGCCAGCACCCTGGGACAGGGGGGGGAAAAACTGTTTTTT. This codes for CASTLGQGGEKLFF.